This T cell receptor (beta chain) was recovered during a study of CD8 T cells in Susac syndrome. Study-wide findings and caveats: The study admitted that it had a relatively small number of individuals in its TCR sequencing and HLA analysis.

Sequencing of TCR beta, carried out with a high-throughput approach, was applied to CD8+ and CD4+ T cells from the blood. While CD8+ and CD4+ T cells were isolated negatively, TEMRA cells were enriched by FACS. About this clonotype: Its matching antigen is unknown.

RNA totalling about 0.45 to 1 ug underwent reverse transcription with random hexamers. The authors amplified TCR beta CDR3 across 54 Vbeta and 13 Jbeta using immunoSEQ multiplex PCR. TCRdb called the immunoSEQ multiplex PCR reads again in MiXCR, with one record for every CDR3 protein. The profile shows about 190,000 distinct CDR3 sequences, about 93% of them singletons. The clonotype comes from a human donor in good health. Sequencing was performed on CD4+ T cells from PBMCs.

The CDR3 here is CSVAEASGSHNEQFF. The CDR3, as DNA: TGCAGCGTTGCCGAGGCTAGCGGGTCCCACAATGAGCAGTTCTTC. This sequence joins TRBV29-1 and TRBJ2-1; 8 bases map to TRBD2. This CDR3 has 15 amino acids. Germline V lookup: CDR1 SQVTM, CDR2 ANQGSEA. The trim removed 4 bases at V and 5 bases at J, leaving 10 bases unmatched.